These 20 T cell receptor beta chains originate from one sample sequenced in a study of blood T cells in healthy people across ages (dated by TCRdb to 2013 to 2016). The method behind the library was 5' RACE. The sequencing machine was an Illumina HiSeq 2500. A second PCR of roughly 6 to 11 cycles was run with a J-beta primer mix and a sample-barcoded 5' primer. Clones were called with MiXCR by TCRdb after fastp trimmed the public reads at Q25, and only in-frame beta chains were retained. Under each unique CDR3 protein, matching rows form one entry showing the most common genes and DNA. Within this sample are fewer than 700,000 distinct CDR3 sequences, with about 43% of them counted one time only. Jointly, the top ten make up about 30% of the sample. The specimen sequenced was blood. All receptors come from a man aged 80 or over in good health.

This clonotype was found many times. The V and J genes are TRBV12-3 or TRBV12-4 and TRBJ2-7; D is ambiguous. V was clipped by 3 bases and J by 2 bases, with 17 bases between them. This CDR3 region has 16 residues. The DNA of the CDR3 is TGTGCCAGCAGTTTCTCCGCTACGGAAAGAACCTACGAGCAGTACTTC. As protein: CASSFSATERTYEQYF.

This chain uses TRBV9 with TRBJ2-1; 10 bases are a match to TRBD2. This CDR3 comprises 16 residues. Trimming took 0 bases from V and 8 from J; bases not matched to a gene: 8. Germline CDR1 SGDLS, CDR2 YYNGEE. This CDR3 reads CASSVANLAGVDEQFF. The CDR3 nucleotides read TGTGCCAGCAGCGTAGCCAACCTAGCGGGAGTGGATGAGCAGTTCTTC.

The chain uses TRBV21-1 and TRBJ2-1; the table's D call of TRBD1 was not tested on the DNA. TRBV21-1 is annotated as a pseudogene. The CDR3 runs 15 residues. The CDR3 protein is CASSRRETGVFWAFF. For the CDR3, the DNA is TGTGCCAGCAGCCGCAGGGAGACAGGGGTCTTTTGGGCGTTCTTC.

The CDR3 coding sequence is TGCAGTGCTAGAGCTCCGACAGGAGCCTACGAGCAGTACTTC. Protein product: CSARAPTGAYEQYF. The genes are TRBV20-1 and TRBJ2-7; a possible D gene is TRBD1 (6 bases). The V and J ends lost 1 base and 2 bases respectively, with 12 bases between them. The germline V gene has CDR1 DFQATT and CDR2 SNEGSKA (reference sequence). The length of the CDR3 is 14 residues.

Only a few counts were recorded for this clonotype. The DNA for the CDR3 is TGTGCCAGCAGCACTGGACGGGACAGGGTCTTTGTCGAGCAGTACTTC. Protein sequence: CASSTGRDRVFVEQYF. The chain links TRBV5-4 to TRBJ2-7, with 9 bases fitting TRBD1. The length of the CDR3 is 16 residues. The V gene's germline CDR1 is SGHNT and CDR2 YYREEE (reference sequence). After removal of 4 bases from V and 6 bases from J, the junction contained 14 bases not matched to a gene.

As concerns this clonotype: An end of the junction differs from the germline gene, which may be a read error. The chain combines TRBV7-2 with TRBJ2-5; D might be TRBD1 (5 bases). Germline loops: CDR1 SGHTA, CDR2 FQGNSA. The CDR3 is 14 residues long. CDR3 region: CASGLGVFQETQYF. The CDR3 DNA sequence: TGTGCCAGCGGCTTAGGGGTATTCCAAGAGACCCAGTACTTC.

This clonotype has just a few counts. The rearrangement links TRBV7-2 to TRBJ2-7, with 8 bases matching TRBD1. Germline assignment: CDR1 SGHTA and CDR2 FQGNSA. The V segment lost 5 bases and the J segment 1 base; nucleotides outside the gene matches: 7. CDR3 length equals 15 residues. The CDR3 region is CASSTPTGVSYEQYF. For the CDR3, the DNA is TGTGCCAGCAGCACCCCGACAGGGGTTTCCTACGAGCAGTACTTC.

The V gene is TRBV5-1, the J gene TRBJ2-1; no definite D call. V dropped 4 bases and J dropped 7 bases, with 12 bases sitting between them. The CDR3 spans 13 residues. The V gene's germline CDR1 is SGHRS and CDR2 YFSETQ. In DNA, the CDR3 is TGCGCCAGCAGCCAAGGGTTGAGGAATGAGCAGTTCTTC. Translating it yields CASSQGLRNEQFF.

This clonotype was counted a few times. The chain recombines TRBV7-2 with TRBJ2-1; the match to TRBD2 covers 7 bases. Germline CDR1 and CDR2: SGHTA and FQGNSA. The trim removed 2 bases at V and 10 bases at J, leaving 11 bases unmatched. The CDR3 totals 15 residues. The CDR3 nucleotides read TGTGCCAGCAGCTTACATGGGGCGGGAGTAGGGGAGCAGTTCTTC. Translated: CASSLHGAGVGEQFF. Using reference TRBV7-2 and TRBJ2-1 for the parts outside the CDR3, the full variable domain is GAGVSQSPSNKVTEKGKDVELRCDPISGHTALYWYRQSLGQGLEFLIYFQGNSAPDKSGLPSDRFSAERTGGSVSTLTIQRTQQEDSAVYLCASSLHGAGVGEQFFGPGTRLTVL.

This chain joins TRBV4-1 and TRBJ2-7; D tentatively fits TRBD1 or TRBD2 (5 bases each). Trimming took off 5 bases at V and 6 bases at J, with 17 bases between the two ends. The CDR3 has 14 residues. The germline CDR1 and CDR2 sequences are MGHRA and YSYEKL. The CDR3: CASSITGTQREQYF. CDR3 sequence (DNA): TGCGCCAGCAGCATTACCGGGACCCAACGCGAGCAGTACTTC.

The genes are TRBV20-1 and TRBJ2-1; the match to TRBD2 covers 7 bases. The CDR3 covers 14 residues. V gave up 4 bases and J gave up 6 bases; unmatched junction bases: 9. Germline V gives CDR1 DFQATT, CDR2 SNEGSKA (reference sequence). CDR3 nucleotide sequence: TGCAGTGCTATCTCGGCGGGAGCGGGCAATGAGCAGTTCTTC. Amino acids: CSAISAGAGNEQFF.

Turning to this clonotype: One end of the junction varies from germline; a read error may be responsible. V is TRBV4-2 and J is TRBJ2-7, with 8 nucleotides matching TRBD2. The CDR3 spans 16 residues. Germline values: CDR1 LGHNA, CDR2 YNFKEQ. CDR3 coding DNA: TGTGCCGGCAGCCAAGGCCCCAGCGGGGGATACTACGAGCAGTACTTC. Translation: CAGSQGPSGGYYEQYF.

This clonotype was recorded many times. The chain employs TRBV6-5 and TRBJ2-6, with TRBD1 matching 8 bases. The CDR3 is 20 residues long. Germline CDR1 is MNHEY and CDR2 is SVGAGI. The ends lost 1 base at V and 0 bases at J; junction bases unmatched: 11. The CDR3 reads CASSYWARDRLLSGANVLTF. For the CDR3, the DNA is TGTGCCAGCAGTTACTGGGCCCGGGACAGGTTACTCTCTGGGGCCAACGTCCTGACTTTC.

The rearrangement uses TRBV7-2 and TRBJ2-3, with TRBD2 matching 7 bases. CDR3 size: 15 residues. CDR1 and CDR2 (germline): SGHTA, FQGNSA. V lost 6 bases, J lost 4 bases, and 10 bases stayed unmatched. CDR3 residues: CASRPTSVVPDTQYF. The CDR3 region has the DNA TGTGCCAGCAGGCCCACTAGCGTAGTACCAGATACGCAGTATTTT.

The rearrangement uses TRBV29-1 and TRBJ1-3, with TRBD1 matching over 9 bases. Germline CDR1 reads SQVTM; CDR2 reads ANQGSEA. The CDR3 runs to 15 residues. J lost 0 bases, V lost 7 bases, and 7 bases had no gene match. CDR3 DNA sequence: TGCAGCGGGGCGACAGGGGGATACTCTGGAAACACCATATATTTT. Protein product: CSGATGGYSGNTIYF.

The chain uses TRBV7-2 and TRBJ2-3; tentative D call: TRBD2 (5 bases). The CDR3 covers 13 residues. The ends were cut back, 7 bases at V and 8 bases at J, with 16 bases in the middle. From germline, CDR1 is SGHTA and CDR2 FQGNSA. In nucleotides, the CDR3 is TGTGCCAGCACCCACGAGGGTACACGTACGCAGTATTTT. As protein: CASTHEGTRTQYF.

In this sample, this clonotype turned up a few times. The rearrangement uses TRBV6-1 and TRBJ1-2; D unclear. Germline CDR1 MNHNS, CDR2 SASEGT. V gave up 6 bases and J gave up 6 bases, with 17 bases separating them. The CDR3 loop spans 14 amino acids. CDR3 DNA sequence: TGTGCCAGCAGCCCAGTGGGGTTTTCGGATGGCTACACCTTC. Protein sequence: CASSPVGFSDGYTF.

This rearrangement joins TRBV4-2 to TRBJ1-1, with D perhaps TRBD1 (6 bases). The CDR3 contains 15 residues. Trimming stripped 1 base from V and 4 bases from J, with 13 bases between. The germline CDR1 and CDR2 sequences are LGHNA and YNFKEQ. In DNA form, the CDR3 reads TGTGCCAGCAGCCAAGCAATATGGGGGCGCACTGAAGCTTTCTTT. This encodes CASSQAIWGRTEAFF.

The rearrangement joins TRBV29-1 to TRBJ2-7; D not resolved. Germline CDR1 reads SQVTM; CDR2 reads ANQGSEA. V shed 5 bases and J shed 0 bases, with 5 bases lying between them. The length of the CDR3 is 11 residues. The CDR3 region is CSVLSSYEQYF. CDR3 DNA: TGCAGCGTTTTGTCCTCCTACGAGCAGTACTTC.

The chain combines TRBV7-9 with TRBJ2-3; no clear D. The V gene's germline CDR1 is SEHNR and CDR2 FQNEAQ (reference sequence). The V end lost 1 base, the J end lost 2 bases, and 7 bases lay between the germline ends. The CDR3 spans 14 residues. Written as DNA, the CDR3 is TGTGCCAGCAGCTTAGGGACGTACACAGATACGCAGTATTTT. Translation: CASSLGTYTDTQYF.